The present TCR beta chain was sequenced within a study of neoadjuvant nivolumab and ipilimumab in lung cancer. At the level of the study: Patients got nivolumab 3 mg/kg on days 1, 15 and 29; combination added ipilimumab 1 mg/kg day 1.

Repertoires were generated with immunoSEQ multiplex PCR, while TCRdb's copy carries only in-frame clones and drops some. The sample includes approximately 19,000 clones, 85% to 90% of them seen just once. This clone was seen only once. Its antigen is still unknown. CDR1 is SQVTM, CDR2 ANQGSEA, per germline. The length of the CDR3 is 13 residues. Whole-study findings and limits: Only two of four nivolumab-treated tumors gained richness and clonality by surgery. TCR richness and clonality were higher in tumors than adjacent uninvolved lung. Only a small number of samples underwent TCR sequencing.

J is TRBJ2-3 and V is TRBV29-1; a possible D gene is TRBD2 (6 bases). This clonotype originated in an adult with non-small cell lung cancer. The sequences come from peripheral blood, collected before neoadjuvant nivolumab, alone or with ipilimumab. In DNA, the CDR3 is TGCAGTATTGGGGGGAGTGGGCCAGATACGCAGTATTTT. Encoded protein: CSIGGSGPDTQYF.